The 13 T cell receptor beta chains given below trace back to one sample, sequenced in a study of T cell responses to AZD1222 COVID-19 vaccine. Some clones are missing from TCRdb's copy, which holds only in-frame ones; the method was immunoSEQ multiplex PCR. The sample consists of roughly 120,000 clones, around 90% of them appearing once. The sample was peripheral blood, taken on day 0 of AZD1222 vaccination. The receptor set was obtained from an adult in good health.

The gene calls are TRBV5-1 and TRBJ2-3; 7 nucleotides align to TRBD2. The V and J ends lost 0 bases and 7 bases, in that order; junction bases with no gene match: 17. The CDR3 has 18 amino acids. Germline CDR1 is SGHRS and CDR2 is YFSETQ. CDR3 bases: TGCGCCAGCAGCTTGGGCCCTCGGGAGGTCCCCGGGGGAAATACGCAGTATTTT. Protein: CASSLGPREVPGGNTQYF.

About this clone: Other DNA sequences in this sample translate to the same CDR3. V gene TRBV5-1 combines with J gene TRBJ1-1; D unresolved. Looked up from germline, CDR1 is SGHRS and CDR2 is YFSETQ. Trimming cost V 0 bases and J 3 bases, with 9 bases left between them. This CDR3 comprises 14 residues. The CDR3 is CASSLGQTYTEAFF. The CDR3 region has the DNA TGCGCCAGCAGCTTGGGTCAGACGTACACTGAAGCTTTCTTT.

V gene TRBV6-6 combines with J gene TRBJ1-1; D perhaps matches TRBD1 (6 bases). This CDR3 is 14 amino acids long. The germline CDR1 and CDR2 sequences are MNHNY and SVGAGI (reference sequence). Between the trimmed V and J ends, which lost 0 bases and 8 bases, there was a span of 13 bases. Here the CDR3 DNA reads TGTGCCAGCAGTTACTCGGGGGCTAGGGGGGAAGCTTTCTTT. Protein: CASSYSGARGEAFF.

This clone has a single count. This chain connects TRBV4-2 to TRBJ2-1, with TRBD2 matching over 11 bases. V shed 4 bases and J 7 bases; nucleotides not matched to a gene: 15. Germline V gives CDR1 LGHNA, CDR2 YNFKEQ. The CDR3 is made up of 18 amino acids. CDR3 nucleotides: TGTGCCAGCAGCCTATCTCCCACCACTAGCGGGAGAACGAATGAGCAGTTCTTC. This gives the protein CASSLSPTTSGRTNEQFF.

The chain uses TRBV7-9 and TRBJ1-5; D gene uncertain. The germline CDR1 and CDR2 sequences are SEHNR and FQNEAQ (reference sequence). The CDR3 has 12 residues. The V end was cut by 5 bases, the J end by 4 bases, with 6 bases between. CDR3 sequence: CASSLENQPQHF. In nucleotides, the CDR3 is TGTGCCAGCAGCCTCGAAAATCAGCCCCAGCATTTT.

The rearrangement links TRBV19 to TRBJ2-3; perhaps TRBD1 as D (5 bases). Trimming removed 8 bases at V and 2 bases at J, with 17 bases between. Germline V CDR1 and CDR2: LNHDA, SQIVND (reference sequence). CDR3 length equals 15 residues. CDR3 sequence: CASQEGVSATDTQYF. The DNA for the CDR3 is TGTGCCAGTCAGGAAGGGGTATCAGCCACAGATACGCAGTATTTT.

The chain is built from TRBV5-1 and TRBJ2-3; 7 bases fit TRBD2. The V gene end was trimmed by 3 bases and the J gene end by 4 bases; junction bases not matched to a gene: 11. The CDR3 has 16 residues. Germline V CDR1 and CDR2: SGHRS, YFSETQ. CDR3 protein: CASSWAGEGAADTQYF. As DNA, the CDR3 is TGCGCCAGCAGCTGGGCTGGGGAGGGCGCAGCAGATACGCAGTATTTT.

V gene TRBV7-8 combines with J gene TRBJ2-2, with D uncertain. Deletions cut 5 bases from V and 4 bases from J, with 5 bases between. Germline V gene data show CDR1 as SGHVS and CDR2 as FQNEAQ. This CDR3 has 12 amino acids. Written as DNA, the CDR3 is TGTGCCAGCAGCCCCGGCACCGGGGAGCTGTTTTTT. Translated, it gives CASSPGTGELFF.

The chain is built from TRBV24-1 and TRBJ2-2; 11 nucleotides match TRBD2. After removal of 1 base from V and 3 bases from J, the junction contained 12 bases not matched to a gene. The CDR3 length is 20 residues. Per germline, CDR1 KGHDR and CDR2 SFDVKD. The CDR3 here is CATSDFRLAGTIWDTGELFF. CDR3 sequence (DNA): TGTGCCACCAGTGATTTCCGACTAGCGGGGACGATTTGGGACACCGGGGAGCTGTTTTTT.

The chain carries TRBV7-8 and TRBJ2-7; D possibly corresponds to TRBD1 (6 bases). CDR3 size: 14 residues. Germline loops: CDR1 SGHVS, CDR2 FQNEAQ. V lost 5 bases, J lost 6 bases, and 17 bases lay in between. CDR3: CASSPVGGRGEQYF. The CDR3 DNA follows: TGTGCCAGCAGCCCAGTTGGGGGCCGGGGCGAGCAGTACTTC.

This clone was seen a single time. This chain connects TRBV6-1 to TRBJ2-3, with D possibly being TRBD1 or TRBD2 (6 bases each). CDR1 and CDR2 (germline): MNHNS, SASEGT. The CDR3 length is 15 residues. V lost 2 bases to trimming and J lost 2 bases, with 11 bases between them. The CDR3 nucleotides read TGTGCCAGCAGTGAAAGGGGGGAACACACAGATACGCAGTATTTT. It is translated as CASSERGEHTDTQYF.

CDR3 residues: CASSILGTPLAGHEQFF. The CDR3, as DNA: TGTGCCAGTAGTATACTCGGGACTCCACTAGCGGGCCATGAGCAGTTCTTC. The chain links TRBV19 to TRBJ2-1; 9 bases map to TRBD2. Looked up from germline, CDR1 is LNHDA and CDR2 is SQIVND (reference sequence). CDR3 length: 17 residues. V was clipped by 2 bases and J by 8 bases; unmatched bases: 13.

The chain uses TRBV9 and TRBJ2-3, with D possibly matching TRBD1 (5 bases). The CDR3 is 16 amino acids. The ends were cut back, 1 base at V and 1 base at J, with 13 bases in the middle. Germline V gene lookup returns CDR1 SGDLS and CDR2 YYNGEE. For the CDR3, the DNA is TGTGCCAGCAGCGTAAAAGGGCAGGGTGGCACAGATACGCAGTATTTT. It is translated as CASSVKGQGGTDTQYF.